This T cell receptor beta chain was sequenced for a study of cytomegalovirus exposure and HLA in healthy donors. Broader study findings: A previous analysis found most TCR beta V segments productive roughly 87% or roughly 30% of the time. Later examination showed HLA-associated TCR beta chains had greater clonal expansion than equally common others.

Both 60 Vbeta primers and 13 Jbeta primers went into the PCR. The protocol was immunoSEQ multiplex PCR, while the TCRdb copy is restricted to in-frame clones and leaves out a portion. The table shows about 180,000 clones, with 82% occurring only once. Worth noting for this clone: What it binds is unknown.

V lost 6 bases, J lost 6 bases, and 13 bases stayed unmatched. This CDR3 comprises 16 residues. The V gene's germline CDR1 is SGHTA and CDR2 FQGNSA. The TCR sequence derives from a man aged 40-55 years in good health and CMV-seronegative. The chain is built from TRBV7-2 and TRBJ1-1; 10 nucleotides match TRBD1. Specimen: PBMCs. Here the CDR3 DNA reads TGTGCCAGCAGGTACTCACCGGGACAGGGGATGGCTGAAGCTTTCTTT. Translation: CASRYSPGQGMAEAFF.